This T cell receptor beta chain was recovered during a study of control samples from healthy donors and cancer patients. The method was immunoSEQ multiplex PCR; TCRdb's version includes in-frame clones alone and lacks a portion of them. The sample records about 160,000 clones, over 85% being singletons. Sequencing was done on a sample of blood. This sequence originates from a woman aged 40 to 49 in good health.

The CDR3 is CASSYGQATDTQYF. For the CDR3, the DNA is TGTGCCAGCAGTTACGGGCAGGCCACAGATACGCAGTATTTT. J is TRBJ2-3 and V is TRBV6-2 or TRBV6-3; no clear D. V dropped 2 bases and J dropped 2 bases, with 8 bases sitting between them. Looked up from germline, CDR1 is MNHEY and CDR2 is SVGEGT. The CDR3 is 14 amino acids.